Listed here are 14 T cell receptor beta chains from one sample, sequenced in a study of cytomegalovirus exposure and HLA in healthy donors. Sequenced by immunoSEQ multiplex PCR; TCRdb stores in-frame clones only, minus some. The sample has about 120,000 clones; around 90% are singletons. The sequencing sample was made of PBMCs. The receptors stem from a woman between 18 and 29 years old in good health and CMV-seronegative.

The rearrangement uses TRBV30 and TRBJ1-3, with 9 positions matching TRBD1. CDR3 length: 15 residues. The germline V gene has CDR1 GTSNPN and CDR2 SVGIG (reference sequence). Germline trimming cut 2 bases from V and 4 bases from J; bases unmatched to any gene: 6. CDR3 in DNA: TGTGCCTGGAGTCGCAACAGGGGGCTGGGAAACACCATATATTTT. Its translation: CAWSRNRGLGNTIYF.

The gene calls are TRBV29-1 and TRBJ2-7; TRBD2 might be the D (5 bases). CDR1 SQVTM and CDR2 ANQGSEA come from the germline V gene. The CDR3 consists of 14 residues. Trimming cost V 4 bases and J 2 bases, with 15 bases left between them. Here the CDR3 reads CSVAPRTGTYEQYF. The CDR3 DNA follows: TGCAGCGTTGCCCCCCGGACTGGCACCTACGAGCAGTACTTC.

The chain joins TRBV2 to TRBJ1-1; D not certain. The CDR3 loop spans 13 amino acids. The germline V gene has CDR1 SNHLY and CDR2 FYNNEI. V gave up 6 bases and J gave up 6 bases, with 14 bases separating them. For the CDR3, the DNA is TGTGCCAGCAGCCCCAGCCCCGGGGCTGAAGCTTTCTTT. It specifies CASSPSPGAEAFF.

The rearrangement joins TRBV7-9 to TRBJ1-4, with D perhaps matching TRBD1 (6 bases). CDR3 size: 13 residues. Germline V gives CDR1 SEHNR, CDR2 FQNEAQ (reference sequence). V shed 6 bases and J shed 10 bases, with 15 bases lying between them. The CDR3 DNA is TGTGCCAGCAGTCGAGGGGGTTCCCGAAAACTGTTTTTT. It codes for CASSRGGSRKLFF. The full variable domain, in which reference TRBV7-9 and TRBJ1-4 provide the parts outside the CDR3, is DTGVSQNPRHKITKRGQNVTFRCDPISEHNRLYWYRQTLGQGPEFLTYFQNEAQLEKSRLLSDRFSAERPKGSFSTLEIQRTEQGDSAMYLCASSRGGSRKLFFGSGTQLSVL.

The rearrangement uses TRBV11-1 and TRBJ2-7; D may be TRBD2 (5 bases). The germline gives CDR1 SGHAT, CDR2 FQDESV (reference sequence). The CDR3 loop spans 12 amino acids. The V gene lost 4 bases and the J gene lost 6 bases, with 10 bases spanning the gap. The DNA for the CDR3 is TGTGCCAGCAGCTCCGAACGGGGCGAGCAGTACTTC. Its protein product is CASSSERGEQYF.

V gene TRBV7-2 combines with J gene TRBJ2-1; 10 bases fit TRBD1. Per the germline V gene, CDR1 is SGHTA and CDR2 is FQGNSA. Germline trimming cut 5 bases from V and 4 bases from J; bases unmatched to any gene: 11. This CDR3 has 17 amino acids. In DNA, the CDR3 is TGTGCCAGCAGCCCGCCGGGACAGGGGCCCGTTTACAATGAGCAGTTCTTC. Its protein is CASSPPGQGPVYNEQFF. Variable domain in full (rest from reference TRBV7-2 and TRBJ2-1): GAGVSQSPSNKVTEKGKDVELRCDPISGHTALYWYRQSLGQGLEFLIYFQGNSAPDKSGLPSDRFSAERTGGSVSTLTIQRTQQEDSAVYLCASSPPGQGPVYNEQFFGPGTRLTVL.

The V and J genes are TRBV7-8 and TRBJ2-3; 9 bases agree with TRBD2. V trimming: 3 bases; J trimming: 5 bases; junction bases outside the gene matches: 6. Germline V CDR1 and CDR2: SGHVS, FQNEAQ. CDR3 length: 15 amino acids. The CDR3: CASSLGGGAKDTQYF. In DNA, the CDR3 is TGTGCCAGCAGCTTGGGCGGGGGGGCCAAAGATACGCAGTATTTT.

The rearrangement uses TRBV28 and TRBJ2-7; 7 bases line up with TRBD1. CDR1 MDHEN and CDR2 SYDVKM come from the germline V gene. The V segment lost 8 bases and the J segment 2 bases; nucleotides outside the gene matches: 12. This CDR3 region has 15 residues. Here the CDR3 DNA reads TGTGCCAGCCAACGATTGGGGCAGGGGGCCTACGAGCAGTACTTC. Encoded protein: CASQRLGQGAYEQYF.

This chain links TRBV7-2 with TRBJ2-1; 7 bases agree with TRBD2. This CDR3 spans 17 amino acids. CDR1 is SGHTA, CDR2 FQGNSA, per germline. V shed 5 bases and J 0 bases; nucleotides not matched to a gene: 10. CDR3 loop: CASSPLGGSSSYNEQFF. In DNA, the CDR3 is TGTGCCAGCAGCCCCCTGGGGGGGTCCAGCTCCTACAATGAGCAGTTCTTC. Using reference TRBV7-2 and TRBJ2-1 for the parts outside the CDR3, the full variable domain is GAGVSQSPSNKVTEKGKDVELRCDPISGHTALYWYRQSLGQGLEFLIYFQGNSAPDKSGLPSDRFSAERTGGSVSTLTIQRTQQEDSAVYLCASSPLGGSSSYNEQFFGPGTRLTVL.

The chain links TRBV27 to TRBJ1-2, with D tentatively TRBD1 (5 bases). The CDR3 totals 12 residues. Between the trimmed V and J ends, which lost 5 bases and 4 bases, there was a span of 8 bases. Germline V gives CDR1 MNHEY, CDR2 SMNVEV (reference sequence). The CDR3: CASSPQGYGYTF. CDR3 in DNA: TGTGCCAGCAGTCCCCAGGGCTATGGCTACACCTTC.

The chain carries TRBV4-3 and TRBJ1-3; D possibly corresponds to TRBD1 (5 bases). This CDR3 has 16 amino acids. Trimming pared 0 bases from V and 1 base from J, leaving 10 bases between. Germline V gives CDR1 LGHNA, CDR2 YSLEER. CDR3: CASSQDFGGSGNTIYF. The DNA for the CDR3 is TGCGCCAGCAGCCAAGATTTCGGGGGGTCTGGAAACACCATATATTTT.

V usage is TRBV28 and J usage is TRBJ2-1; the D gene is possibly TRBD1 (6 bases). V shed 3 bases and J shed 6 bases, with 18 bases lying between them. The germline CDR1 and CDR2 sequences are MDHEN and SYDVKM. The length of the CDR3 is 16 residues. CDR3 in amino acids: CASSFHREANFNEQFF. CDR3 in DNA: TGTGCCAGCAGTTTTCACAGGGAAGCCAATTTCAATGAGCAGTTCTTC.

The J gene is TRBJ1-3, the V gene TRBV5-1; no clear D gene. The germline V gene encodes CDR1 SGHRS and CDR2 YFSETQ. Between the trimmed V and J ends, which lost 3 bases and 4 bases, there was a span of 17 bases. CDR3 length equals 16 residues. CDR3: CASSYSDWRPGNTIYF. Here the CDR3 DNA reads TGCGCCAGCAGCTACTCAGACTGGCGCCCCGGAAACACCATATATTTT.

Regarding this clone: Other DNA sequences in the same sample also yield this CDR3. The chain combines TRBV7-2 with TRBJ2-7; no reliable D call. Trimming pared 5 bases from V and 0 bases from J, leaving 5 bases between. The germline CDR1 and CDR2 sequences are SGHTA and FQGNSA. This CDR3 has 12 residues. CDR3 in DNA: TGTGCCAGCAGCCCTAGCTCCTACGAGCAGTACTTC. Translated: CASSPSSYEQYF.